This T cell receptor beta chain was sequenced during a study of vaccination and CD4 T cells after COVID-19 (dated by TCRdb to between 2021 and 2022). A note on the overall study: Every convalescent patient had a positive nasal swab PCR test for SARS-CoV-2, with mild disease in roughly nine patients and severe disease in one. Participants received two doses of either the Pfizer-BioNTech BNT162b2 vaccine (n=8) or the Moderna mRNA-1273 vaccine (n=2). Post-vaccine blood samples were collected a median of about 69 days after the second vaccine dose, ranging from roughly 13 to 250 days. The convalescent cohort included six males and four females, with two Hispanic individuals, seven Caucasians, two Asians and one multiracial person. Overlapping spike peptide pools from SARS-CoV-2 and from the common cold coronaviruses HCoV-NL63, HCoV-OC43 and HCoV-229E were used as culture stimuli. Post-COVID blood samples from convalescent patients were collected a median of around 100 days after diagnosis, with a range of about 30 to 170 days. In around nine COVID-19 convalescent patients and a few infection-naive healthy vaccine recipients, the spike-specific CD4+ TCR repertoire before mRNA vaccination was compared with the repertoire after mRNA vaccination. In control cultures, a CEFX viral epitope pool was used as positive control, an HIV-1 Nef peptide pool was used as negative control, or no peptide was added.

The library relied on PCR. DNA from cultured CD4+ T cells underwent TCR sequencing with the Oncomine TCR Beta short-read assay at the Johns Hopkins FTIC core. The QIAamp micro DNA kit was used to extract genomic DNA from the cultured CD4+ T cells. The Oncomine TCR Beta libraries from cultured CD4+ T cells were pooled using unique dual indexes and then sequenced on an Illumina iSeq 100. As for the authors' bioinformatics: Non-productive sequences were filtered out, and CDR3s that did not start with C, did not end with F or W, or were shorter than 7 amino acids were discarded. The MANAFEST web application identified antigen-specific clonotypes by comparing peptide-stimulated wells against reference wells and other culture wells. For a clone to be called positive, the clone needed an FDR below 0.05, an odds ratio above 5, and a productive frequency above 0.1% in at least two of three replicate wells. Cross-reactive clonotypes were defined as significantly expanded in both SARS-CoV-2 spike wells and at least one common cold coronavirus spike condition. Levenshtein distances (stringdist) and unrooted phylogenetic trees (ape) in R version 3.6.1 were used to assess CDR3 homology. Clones were called with MiXCR by TCRdb after fastp trimmed the public reads at Q25, and only in-frame beta chains were retained. Each record represents a unique CDR3 protein, reported with the most common genes and DNA among its rows. What appears here as the V and J calls and clone size reflects TCRdb's work, not the paper's. This sample holds more than 15,000 distinct CDR3 sequences; roughly 76% were observed only once. The ten largest account for roughly 18% of the sample.

The CDR3 has 15 amino acids, counting the end cysteine and phenylalanine. Only the CDR3 part of the read is kept: 45 bases, read in frame from the first base. Reading the germline V gene (reference sequence) gives CDR1 LNHNV and CDR2 YYDKDF. The junction carries 15 bases between V and J, which are trimmed by 0 bases and 7 bases respectively. The full study reports these points: Although the median number of SARS-CoV-2-reactive clonotypes went up from fewer than 25 after infection to 38 after vaccination, the increase was not significant. Of the vaccine-specific clones found in convalescent patients, nearly all (304 of 307) were mono-reactive for SARS-CoV-2 spike instead of being cross-reactive with common cold coronaviruses. In convalescent patients, a median about 90% of post-vaccine SARS-CoV-2-reactive clones were detected only after vaccination, and vaccine-specific priming was suggested by this finding. Only a relatively small number of convalescent patients were included in the study, and early timepoints following natural infection were not analyzed.

Concerning this clonotype: Which antigen it targets is not known. One base away there is no much larger clone; base qualities are not given.

Read against the paper, the sample's treatment or condition label means: approximately nine-day PBMC culture with coronavirus spike peptide pools or control peptides (ViraFEST assay). The study used the ViraFEST assay, which expanded antigen-specific T cells with peptide pools and then identified expanded clonotypes by TCR sequencing. The positive SARS-CoV-2 PCR tests of the convalescent patients were dated from March to December 2020, before the Alpha, Beta and Delta variants emerged in the United States. Each well held millions of PBMCs cultured with approximately 9.1 ug/ml peptide pools in IMDM containing around 5% human AB serum and 9 to 10 IU/ml IL-2. On days 3 and 7, half of the culture medium was replaced with fresh IL-2-containing medium. After approximately 11 days of culture, CD4+ T cells were isolated by negative selection with the EasySep CD4+ T cell isolation kit. PBMCs were separated from whole blood using Ficoll-Paque Plus gradient centrifugation and then either used fresh or cryopreserved at -140C. Each culture condition was generally run in triplicate wells.

Sequenced material: CD4+ T cells from blood, cultured in vitro. This receptor was identified in a human donor who had recovered from COVID-19. The V gene is TRBV15 and the J gene is TRBJ1-2; a tentative D match to TRBD1 spans 6 bases. The CDR3 sequence is CATSRDSVTGFGYTF. The base sequence is TGTGCCACCAGCAGAGATTCGGTAACAGGGTTTGGCTACACCTTC.